A selection of T cell receptor beta chains follows, all from one sample in a study of blood T cell repertoires in COVID-19. Generated by immunoSEQ multiplex PCR, the TCRdb table keeps only in-frame clones and is missing some. Among some 200,000 clones listed, roughly nine tenths were seen once. The sequencing sample was made of peripheral blood. Every receptor here comes from a woman in her 70s with acute or convalescent COVID-19. CDR3s include the opening cysteine and the closing phenylalanine or tryptophan. The D gene is left open where the match is weak. The size of a clone is reported for some rows only, either as once, few or many, or as a class for expanded clones.

d_gene: NA
abundance: once
v_gene: TRBV6-2/TRBV6-3
j_gene: TRBJ2-7
CDR3aa: CASSYFRTYEQYF
CDR3nt: TGTGCCAGCAGTTATTTCAGGACCTACGAGCAGTACTTC

d_gene: TRBD1
abundance: NA
v_gene: TRBV5-1
j_gene: TRBJ1-1
CDR3aa: CASSSGQGGMNTEAFF
CDR3nt: TGCGCCAGCAGCTCAGGACAGGGGGGGATGAACACTGAAGCTTTCTTT

d_gene: TRBD1
abundance: NA
v_gene: TRBV3-1/TRBV3-2
j_gene: TRBJ1-2
CDR3aa: CASSRQGHGYTF
CDR3nt: TGTGCCAGCAGCCGACAGGGCCATGGCTACACCTTC

d_gene: NA
abundance: NA
v_gene: TRBV5-1
j_gene: TRBJ1-6
CDR3aa: CASSLEGGNNSPLHF
CDR3nt: TGCGCCAGCAGCTTGGAGGGGGGGAACAATTCACCCCTCCACTTT

d_gene: TRBD1
abundance: NA
v_gene: TRBV3-1/TRBV3-2
j_gene: TRBJ1-2
CDR3aa: CASSQARGTGGRYYGYTF
CDR3nt: TGTGCCAGCAGCCAAGCCCGCGGGACAGGGGGCAGGTACTATGGCTACACCTTC

d_gene: NA
abundance: NA
v_gene: TRBV4-1
j_gene: TRBJ1-1
CDR3aa: CASSLLHNSGEAFF
CDR3nt: TGCGCCAGCAGCCTATTACACAACTCGGGTGAAGCTTTCTTT

d_gene: NA
abundance: NA
v_gene: TRBV6-5
j_gene: TRBJ1-4
CDR3aa: CASSKVGQGFEKLFF
CDR3nt: TGTGCCAGCTCCAAAGTGGGGCAGGGATTTGAAAAACTGTTTTTT

d_gene: TRBD1
abundance: NA
v_gene: TRBV24-1
j_gene: TRBJ1-4
CDR3aa: CATSDPDRAEKLFF
CDR3nt: TGTGCCACCAGTGATCCCGACAGGGCTGAAAAACTGTTTTTT

d_gene: NA
abundance: NA
v_gene: TRBV29-1
j_gene: TRBJ1-2
CDR3aa: CSVEGTAGAYGYTF
CDR3nt: TGCAGCGTTGAGGGGACCGCAGGGGCCTATGGCTACACCTTC

d_gene: TRBD1
abundance: once
v_gene: TRBV10-3
j_gene: TRBJ2-1
CDR3aa: CAISESRTGYNEQFF
CDR3nt: TGTGCCATCAGTGAGTCAAGGACAGGATACAATGAGCAGTTCTTC

d_gene: NA
abundance: NA
v_gene: TRBV28
j_gene: TRBJ2-7
CDR3aa: CASSIRVDREQYF
CDR3nt: TGTGCCAGCAGCATCAGGGTTGATCGCGAGCAGTACTTC

d_gene: NA
abundance: NA
v_gene: TRBV25-1
j_gene: TRBJ2-7
CDR3aa: CASLGGPYEQYF
CDR3nt: TGTGCCAGCCTGGGGGGACCCTACGAGCAGTACTTC

d_gene: NA
abundance: NA
v_gene: TRBV19
j_gene: TRBJ2-4
CDR3aa: CASSIGGAKNIQYF
CDR3nt: TGTGCCAGTAGTATAGGCGGAGCCAAAAACATTCAGTACTTC

d_gene: NA
abundance: NA
v_gene: TRBV2
j_gene: TRBJ1-2
CDR3aa: CASSQGGYGYTF
CDR3nt: TGTGCCAGCAGCCAGGGAGGCTATGGCTACACCTTC

d_gene: TRBD1
abundance: NA
v_gene: TRBV2
j_gene: TRBJ1-6
CDR3aa: CASSASGQDNSPLHF
CDR3nt: TGTGCCAGCAGCGCCTCGGGACAGGACAATTCACCCCTCCACTTT

d_gene: NA
abundance: NA
v_gene: TRBV6-5
j_gene: TRBJ1-2
CDR3aa: CASSPRTVPLSGYTF
CDR3nt: TGTGCCAGCAGCCCCCGGACAGTACCTTTGAGCGGCTACACCTTC

d_gene: NA
abundance: NA
v_gene: TRBV5-1
j_gene: TRBJ2-7
CDR3aa: CASSTSRQASYEQYF
CDR3nt: TGCGCCAGCAGCACTAGTAGACAGGCCTCCTACGAGCAGTACTTC

d_gene: TRBD2
abundance: NA
v_gene: TRBV5-1
j_gene: TRBJ2-1
CDR3aa: CASTSAASGMSEQFF
CDR3nt: TGCGCCAGCACTTCTGCGGCTAGCGGGATGTCTGAGCAGTTCTTC

d_gene: TRBD2
abundance: NA
v_gene: TRBV7-2
j_gene: TRBJ2-1
CDR3aa: CASSSERQLAGNEQFF
CDR3nt: TGTGCCAGCAGCTCCGAGCGACAGCTAGCGGGGAACGAGCAGTTCTTC

d_gene: NA
abundance: NA
v_gene: TRBV28
j_gene: TRBJ2-7
CDR3aa: CASSGNGRHSYEQYF
CDR3nt: TGTGCCAGCAGCGGGAATGGGCGTCACTCCTACGAGCAGTACTTC

d_gene: NA
abundance: NA
v_gene: TRBV6-5
j_gene: TRBJ1-1
CDR3aa: CASSYMAGEAFF
CDR3nt: TGTGCCAGCAGTTACATGGCAGGGGAAGCTTTCTTT

d_gene: TRBD1
abundance: NA
v_gene: TRBV27
j_gene: TRBJ1-6
CDR3aa: CASSLRPSTGRNNSPLHF
CDR3nt: TGTGCCAGCAGTTTACGCCCCTCGACAGGGAGAAATAATTCACCCCTCCACTTT

d_gene: NA
abundance: NA
v_gene: TRBV4-1
j_gene: TRBJ1-5
CDR3aa: CASSQVDYSNQPQHF
CDR3nt: TGCGCCAGCAGCCAAGTTGACTATAGCAATCAGCCCCAGCATTTT

d_gene: NA
abundance: NA
v_gene: TRBV3-1/TRBV3-2
j_gene: TRBJ1-4
CDR3aa: CASSSLRGVINEKLFF
CDR3nt: TGTGCCAGCAGCAGCCTCAGGGGAGTCATTAATGAAAAACTGTTTTTT

d_gene: NA
abundance: NA
v_gene: TRBV6-5
j_gene: TRBJ1-2
CDR3aa: CASSTRRGSMAIGF
CDR3nt: TGTGCCAGCAGTACTCGTCGGGGTTCTATGGCTATAGGTTTC

d_gene: NA
abundance: NA
v_gene: TRBV6-4
j_gene: TRBJ1-5
CDR3aa: CASTSRGNQPQHF
CDR3nt: TGTGCCAGCACGAGTCGGGGGAATCAGCCCCAGCATTTT

d_gene: NA
abundance: few
v_gene: TRBV14
j_gene: TRBJ1-2
CDR3aa: CASSQGLTNYGYTF
CDR3nt: TGTGCCAGCAGCCAGGGACTGACTAACTATGGCTACACCTTC

d_gene: NA
abundance: NA
v_gene: TRBV28
j_gene: TRBJ1-2
CDR3aa: CASSFPVGATYGYTF
CDR3nt: TGTGCCAGCAGTTTCCCCGTGGGGGCTACGTATGGCTACACCTTC

d_gene: NA
abundance: NA
v_gene: TRBV9
j_gene: TRBJ1-6
CDR3aa: CASSDSSSGRFRSPLHF
CDR3nt: TGTGCCAGCAGCGACAGCTCCTCGGGGAGGTTTCGGTCACCCCTCCACTTT

d_gene: NA
abundance: NA
v_gene: TRBV2
j_gene: TRBJ1-3
CDR3aa: CASSDHRLGGNTIYF
CDR3nt: TGTGCCAGCAGTGACCACAGGTTGGGTGGAAACACCATATATTTT

d_gene: TRBD2
abundance: once
v_gene: TRBV12-5
j_gene: TRBJ2-2
CDR3aa: CASAPGLGTGELFF
CDR3nt: TGTGCTAGTGCCCCGGGACTAGGCACCGGGGAGCTGTTTTTT

d_gene: TRBD2
abundance: NA
v_gene: TRBV11-2
j_gene: TRBJ2-2
CDR3aa: CASSLYASSGGGTGELFF
CDR3nt: TGTGCCAGCAGCCTGTACGCATCTAGCGGGGGAGGCACCGGGGAGCTGTTTTTT

d_gene: NA
abundance: NA
v_gene: TRBV27
j_gene: TRBJ1-2
CDR3aa: CASRGPRSGNYGYTF
CDR3nt: TGTGCCAGCAGAGGCCCCCGTAGCGGTAACTATGGCTACACCTTC